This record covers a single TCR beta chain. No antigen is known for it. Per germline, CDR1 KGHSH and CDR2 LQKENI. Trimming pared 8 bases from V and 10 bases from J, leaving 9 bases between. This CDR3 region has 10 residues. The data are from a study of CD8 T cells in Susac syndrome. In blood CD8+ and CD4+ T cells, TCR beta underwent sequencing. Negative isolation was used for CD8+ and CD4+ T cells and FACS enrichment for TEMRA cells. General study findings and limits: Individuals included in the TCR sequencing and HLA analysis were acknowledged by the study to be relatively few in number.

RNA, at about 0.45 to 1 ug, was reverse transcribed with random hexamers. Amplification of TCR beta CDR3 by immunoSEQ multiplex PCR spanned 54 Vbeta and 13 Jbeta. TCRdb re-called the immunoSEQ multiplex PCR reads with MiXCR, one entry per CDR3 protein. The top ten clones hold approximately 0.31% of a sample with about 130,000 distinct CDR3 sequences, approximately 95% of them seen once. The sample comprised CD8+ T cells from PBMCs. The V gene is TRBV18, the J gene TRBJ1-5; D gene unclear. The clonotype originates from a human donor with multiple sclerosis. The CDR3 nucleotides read TGTGCCAGCCCGATAGAACCCCAGCATTTT. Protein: CASPIEPQHF.